This section outlines one T cell receptor beta chain sequence together with its context. Its antigen is unknown. The junction departs from germline at one end; a sequencing error may be responsible. The CDR3 runs 17 residues from the cysteine to the phenylalanine. Only the CDR3 DNA is retained, 51 bases long and in frame from the first base. CDR1 SEHNR and CDR2 FQNEAQ were looked up in the germline V gene (reference sequence). This entry belongs to a study of cytomegalovirus exposure and HLA in healthy donors (dated by TCRdb to about 2017). Regarding the research as a whole: In an earlier analysis of roughly 500 of the donors, roughly 300 Gb of sequence data and roughly 100 million unique TCR beta sequences from approximately 180 million T cells were reported. An early release that covered about 600 HLA-typed donors contained approximately 290 gigabases of sequencing data and around 80 million unique TCR sequences. The genetic ancestry cluster associated with self-reported Caucasian donors included 70% to 85% of the 300 to 450 genotyped donors. The study aimed to test whether signatures of past pathogen exposure could be identified by cataloging public T cell receptors. The study profiled the T cell repertoires of some 610 subjects by immunosequencing and related them to cytomegalovirus serostatus. In addition to the first cohort of 666 subjects, a separate validation cohort of 130 or so different subjects was used. To predict cytomegalovirus infection status, the study combined high-throughput TCR immunosequencing, statistical association of individual TCRs with disease status, and machine learning. A later analysis re-examined previously published TCR beta repertoires from hundreds of donors and added high-resolution HLA genotyping to investigate patterns of TCR occurrence. The later analysis used no new phenotypic data to find candidate immune exposures, relying instead on TCR beta sequences and their occurrence across donors. In an earlier analysis of more than 550 of the donors, high-throughput TCR beta sequencing was used to judge whether each TCR beta V gene segment behaved as functional or pseudogenic. Donor age, sex, ethnicity and CMV serostatus were compiled alongside the repertoire data. In a later genetic analysis, genome-wide SNP genotypes for about 65% of the 666 donors were used, and that subset was treated as a discovery cohort. Every repertoire in the discovery cohort had been generated on one and the same sequencing platform. Both class I and class II loci were covered by HLA typing, at four-digit resolution. Typing coverage differed by locus: A, B, C, DRB1 and DQB1 were typed in about 629-640 donors, DQA1 in 500 to 550, DPA1 in 600 to 610, and DPB1 in just under 480. Because of strong linkage in the cohort, five DR-DQ haplotypes were treated as single units for association and clustering. Across 300 to 500 genotyped donors of the cohort, an average of about 240,000 unique TCR beta nucleotide sequences per donor were sequenced, and 15% to 20% of those sequences were non-productive. Study-wide conclusions, independent of this receptor: Compared with the roughly 710-donor mean, donors in an Asian-associated ancestry cluster had fewer N-insertions in productive TCRs, according to a later genetic analysis. In a later analysis, some 18,000 TCR beta sequences were associated with specific HLA alleles at a false discovery rate of 0.05. In a later genetic analysis, a missense DCLRE1C variant was associated with V-gene and J-gene trimming of TCR beta chains, and the association was replicated in an independent cohort. In an earlier analysis of approximately 590 of the donors, most TCR beta V segments appeared in productive rearrangements about 87% or about 30% of the time, broadly matching IMGT annotations. Some IMGT-functional V segments, including TRBV6-2 and TRBV6-3, could not be told apart with the 87-base-pair reads, so those segments were excluded. Immune exposure information for the cohort was limited to CMV serostatus. A further reported finding was that TCR beta sequences accurately predicted the HLA-A and HLA-B alleles for most subjects in the first cohort. A group of highly shared sequence variants was considered likely to be a technical artifact of the sequencing pipeline. Sequencing depth was assumed to be roughly uniform across donors in the presence/absence analyses, though that assumption may not hold. The classifier was reported to diagnose cytomegalovirus status with high specificity and sensitivity in both the original and validation cohorts. Because counts were too low, around 18 rarely observed V segments, including chromosome 9 orphons, were left out of the earlier analysis of 587 of the donors. In a later analysis, TCR association rates were found to vary across HLA loci, with the most associated TCRs seen for DRB1 alleles and the fewest for HLA-C alleles. This cohort had only TCR beta chains sequenced, and the lack of alpha or paired-chain data limited which features could be detected. According to a later analysis, parvovirus B19, influenza, CMV and Epstein-Barr virus appeared linked to several top co-occurrence clusters. When HLA alleles, especially DR and DQ, strongly co-occurred, attributing TCR associations to individual alleles was difficult. A total of fewer than 200 TCR beta chains were listed by the study as associated with cytomegalovirus. In vitro tests confirmed that a few of the cytomegalovirus-associated TCR beta chains recognize cytomegalovirus antigens. Compared with equally common non-associated chains, HLA-associated TCR beta chains in a later analysis were more clonally expanded and had lower generation probabilities. It was suggested by the authors that the approach could potentially be generalized to other disease states and immunological phenotypes. Most TCR sequences were seen in very few donors, while some public TCRs were found in many individuals. Most CMV-associated TCR beta chains appeared to be HLA-restricted in a later analysis, and the HLA associations seemed to be driven largely by CMV exposure. Correlated functional status among segregating V segments might be attributable to linkage disequilibrium, but an unknown experimental factor could not be ruled out. Because some donors lacked HLA typing at each locus, the association tests relied only on the typed subset.

Libraries came from the immunoSEQ multiplex PCR assay. A mixture of 60 forward primers for TCR Vbeta segments and 13 reverse primers for TCR Jbeta segments was used in the multiplex PCR. The CDR3 region of rearranged TCR beta genes was amplified from genomic DNA by a multiplex PCR assay. The amplified TCR beta libraries were sequenced on the Illumina HiSeq System as 87-base-pair reads. The source study handled its data this way. In a later analysis, tens of millions of unique TCR beta chains were counted across the approximately 640 repertoires, and roughly 11 million of these chains were shared by at least two donors. Raw reads were error-corrected and collapsed into unique sequences by a nearest-neighbor algorithm in which closely related sequences were merged to remove PCR and sequencing errors. Alignment of CDR3 sequences to IMGT reference sequences was used to assign V, D and J gene segments. For a sequence to be retained, a match of at least six nucleotides to both a V gene segment and a J gene segment was required. A rearrangement counted as productive if the CDR3 had no stop codons and remained in frame with V and J, and every other rearrangement counted as non-productive. CDR3 was defined by IMGT convention, running from the second conserved V-encoded cysteine to the conserved J-encoded phenylalanine. The earlier analysis of around 640 of the donors excluded sequences that lacked an unambiguous match to a single V gene segment. In an earlier analysis of roughly 600 of the donors, a V segment was called functional when productive rearrangements were above 56.7%, and segregating when the standard deviation between donors exceeded 5%. To diagnose cytomegalovirus status from the catalog of TCR beta chain sequences, a statistical classification framework was built. A later analysis assigned V and J genes by comparing TCR nucleotide sequences with IMGT/GENE-DB human TR gene sequences. A later analysis assigned CDR3 sequences and most-parsimonious VDJ recombination scenarios with the TCRdist pipeline. A later analysis defined each TCR beta chain by its CDR3 amino acid sequence plus V-gene family, and excluded reads lacking a unique V-gene family. A later analysis removed over 500 highly shared, low-generation-probability nucleotide sequences to deal with suspected cross-contamination and a sequencing artifact. For each public chain, a later analysis derived a clonal expansion index from normalized ranks of inferred template counts within each repertoire. In a later analysis, generation probabilities were computed with a VDJ recombination model fitted to out-of-frame rearrangements, and the resulting probabilities were checked against IGoR. A later analysis scored TCR-TCR, TCR-HLA and TCR-CMV co-occurrence with hypergeometric tests, applying a repertoire-size bias correction to TCR pairs. To estimate false discovery rates, a later analysis permuted the HLA or CMV assignments 20 times. A later analysis grouped co-occurring TCRs with DBSCAN, adding TCRdist sequence similarity when clustering within HLA-allele-positive subsets. For co-occurrence clustering, repertoires with fewer than 30,000 or more than 120,000 public chains were excluded, along with 5 or 6 repertoires with anomalous nucleotide sharing. In its TCRdb copy, this immuneACCESS table keeps in-frame sequences only and misses some clones. Where compared with another copy, unresolved V genes explain less than half of these, and the others have no known cause. V, J and clone size derive from that table, while D and trimming were established from the DNA sequence. The sample includes under 130,000 clones, with 79% observed a single time. 2.5% to 3.5% of the sample is taken by the ten largest.

The cohort comprised some 700 healthy bone marrow donors. Cohort members were all nominally healthy when sampled, although unrecorded immune exposures were likely present. The donor tested CMV seronegative and was one of the 352 seronegative cohort members. A peripheral blood sample was collected from each donor, and TCR beta sequencing was performed on peripheral blood mononuclear cells. Genomic DNA was extracted from the blood cell samples with the Qiagen DNeasy Blood Extraction Kit. In this chain, TRBV7-9 is recombined with TRBJ1-2; the junction holds 7 bases that match TRBD1. The origin of this receptor is a woman between 40 and 50 years old in good health and CMV-seronegative. Sequenced material: PBMCs. The nucleotide sequence is TGTTCCAGCAGCCTCCCCCCACCGACAGGGCAGGACTATGGCTACACCTTC. Its protein product is CSSSLPPPTGQDYGYTF.